This T cell receptor (beta chain) was sequenced during a study of cytomegalovirus exposure and HLA in healthy donors. In the case of this clone: What it binds is unknown.

The PCR had 60 Vbeta and 13 Jbeta primers. Original data processing: An analysis performed later counted about 80 million unique TCR beta chains (roughly 11 million of them shared). Profiled with immunoSEQ multiplex PCR; TCRdb holds only in-frame clones, not every one. The V and J calls and the clone size are those of that table, but D and trimming were determined from the DNA. The sample includes fewer than 200,000 clones, around 80% of them seen just once. General observations from the study: According to the study, about 180 TCR beta chains were cytomegalovirus-associated.

The V and J ends lost 1 base and 4 bases respectively, with 13 bases between them. The CDR3 loop spans 15 amino acids. Germline V CDR1 and CDR2: LNHDA, SQIVND (reference sequence). The receptor was isolated from a woman aged 35 to 49 in good health and CMV-seronegative. Sequenced input: PBMCs. The V call is TRBV19, the J call TRBJ1-2; no definite D call. The chain's CDR3 is CASSIGEASGYGYTF. In DNA, the CDR3 is TGTGCCAGTAGTATAGGGGAGGCGTCCGGCTATGGCTACACCTTC. Full variable domain (outside the CDR3, taken from reference TRBV19 and TRBJ1-2): DGGITQSPKYLFRKEGQNVTLSCEQNLNHDAMYWYRQDPGQGLRLIYYSQIVNDFQKGDIAEGYSVSREKKESFPLTVTSAQKNPTAFYLCASSIGEASGYGYTFGSGTRLTVV.